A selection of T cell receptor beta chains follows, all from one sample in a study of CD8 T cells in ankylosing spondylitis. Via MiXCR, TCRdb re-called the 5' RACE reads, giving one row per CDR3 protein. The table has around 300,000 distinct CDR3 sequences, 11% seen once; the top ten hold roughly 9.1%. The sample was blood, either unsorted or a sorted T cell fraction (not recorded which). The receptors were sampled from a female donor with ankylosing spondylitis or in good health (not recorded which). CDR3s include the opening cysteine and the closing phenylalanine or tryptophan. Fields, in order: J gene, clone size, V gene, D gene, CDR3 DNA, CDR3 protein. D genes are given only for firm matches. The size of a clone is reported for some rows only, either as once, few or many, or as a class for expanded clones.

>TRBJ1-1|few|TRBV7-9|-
TGTGCCAGCAACCCCCGGGGTGAGGGCAAAGCTTTCTTT
CASNPRGEGKAFF
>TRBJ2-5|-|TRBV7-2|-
TGTGCCAGCAGCTTAGAGGCAGGGAATCAAGAGACCCAGTACTTC
CASSLEAGNQETQYF
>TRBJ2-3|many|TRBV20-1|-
TGCAGTGCCCGCTGGATCAGCACAGATACGCAGTATTTT
CSARWISTDTQYF
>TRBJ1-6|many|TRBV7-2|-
TGTGCCAGCAGCACCAGGAGCGGGGTCAATTCACCCCTCCACTTT
CASSTRSGVNSPLHF
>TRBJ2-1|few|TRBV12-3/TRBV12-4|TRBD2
TGTGCCAGCAGTTTAGCTTGGCGGGGGGGCCAAAATGAGCAGTTCTTC
CASSLAWRGGQNEQFF
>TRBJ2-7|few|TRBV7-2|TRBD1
TGTGCCAGCAGCTACCGGACAGGGAGTGACGAGCAGTACTTC
CASSYRTGSDEQYF
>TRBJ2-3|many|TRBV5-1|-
TGCGCCAGCATCTCGGACGCGCGGGTCATGGATACGCAGTATTTT
CASISDARVMDTQYF
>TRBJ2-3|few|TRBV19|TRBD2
TGTGCCAGTAGTACCTCCCACGTGGGGGGGTCGCAGTATTTT
CASSTSHVGGSQYF
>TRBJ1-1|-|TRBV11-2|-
TGTGCCAGCAGCTCAACCAGATCCGGAGCTTTCTTT
CASSSTRSGAFF
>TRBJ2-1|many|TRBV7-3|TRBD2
TGTGCCAGCAGCTTAACGGGACTAGCGGGAGGCCGATACAATGAGCAGTTCTTC
CASSLTGLAGGRYNEQFF
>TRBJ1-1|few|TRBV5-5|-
TGTGCCAGCAGCCAGAAGCGGACAGTGAACACTGAAGCTTTCTTT
CASSQKRTVNTEAFF
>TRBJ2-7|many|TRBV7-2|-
TGTGCCAGCGCCCCGAGGAGGGAGAACTCCTACGAGCAGTACTTC
CASAPRRENSYEQYF
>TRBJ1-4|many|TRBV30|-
TGTGCCTGGAGAAACAACCGGGGAGATAATGAAAAACTGTTTTTT
CAWRNNRGDNEKLFF
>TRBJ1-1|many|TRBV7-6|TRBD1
TGTGCCAGCAGCTTAGCCCGGTCAGGGGGTACTGAAGCTTTCTTT
CASSLARSGGTEAFF
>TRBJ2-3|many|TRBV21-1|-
TGTGCCAGGGCAAGCGGGAGGAGCACAGATACGCAGTATTTT
CARASGRSTDTQYF
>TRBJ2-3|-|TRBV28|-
TGTGCCAGCAGTGAGGCGGGAAGCACAGATACGCAGTTTTTT
CASSEAGSTDTQFF
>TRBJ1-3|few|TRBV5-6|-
TGTGCCAGCAGCTTGGATGCCCTATCTGGAAACACCATATATTTT
CASSLDALSGNTIYF
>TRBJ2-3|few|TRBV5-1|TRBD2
TGCGCCAGCAGCTCCGGACTAGCGGGAGGAAAAGATACGCAGTATTTT
CASSSGLAGGKDTQYF
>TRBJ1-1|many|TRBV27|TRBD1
TGTGCCAGCAGTTTACCAGGGGGACGTGAAGCTTTCTTT
CASSLPGGREAFF
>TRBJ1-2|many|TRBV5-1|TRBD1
TGCGCCAGCAGCCCAGGACAGGGATTATACGGTGGCTACACCTTC
CASSPGQGLYGGYTF
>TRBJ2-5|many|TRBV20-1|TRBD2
TGCAGTGCTGGACTAGCGGGGGGCTCGAGGGTAGTAGAGACCCAGTACTTC
CSAGLAGGSRVVETQYF
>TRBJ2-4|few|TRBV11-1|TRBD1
TGTGCCAGCAGCCCGAACAGGGGATCCAGGGCAGGGGAAAACATTCAGTACTTC
CASSPNRGSRAGENIQYF
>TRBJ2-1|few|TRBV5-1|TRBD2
TGCGCCAGCAGCTATAGCGGGAGTACCCATGAGCAGTTCTTC
CASSYSGSTHEQFF
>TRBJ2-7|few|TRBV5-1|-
TGCGCCAGCAGCTTGGAGGGGGCGGGGGATGAGCAGTACTTC
CASSLEGAGDEQYF
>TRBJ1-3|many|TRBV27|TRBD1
TGTGCCAGCAGTTCGACAGGGGGCTTGGACACCATATATTTT
CASSSTGGLDTIYF
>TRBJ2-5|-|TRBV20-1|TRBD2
TGCAGTGCCCAAGACCTGGGCGGGAGTCGTGAGACCCAGTACTTC
CSAQDLGGSRETQYF
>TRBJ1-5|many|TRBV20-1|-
TGCAGTGCTAGAATAGGAGGGGGTAATCAGCCCCAGCATTTT
CSARIGGGNQPQHF
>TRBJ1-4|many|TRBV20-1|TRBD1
TGCAGTGCTAGAGACCTCTGGGACAGGGGGCCCACCTCAACTAATGAAAAACTGTTTTTT
CSARDLWDRGPTSTNEKLFF
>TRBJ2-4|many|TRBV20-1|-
TGCAGTGCTAGAGTCGGGGCAGCAGCCAAAAACATTCAGTACTTC
CSARVGAAAKNIQYF
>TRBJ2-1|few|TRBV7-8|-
TGTGCCAGCGGGGCTAGCACGGTACGGCCCGAGCAGTTCTTC
CASGASTVRPEQFF
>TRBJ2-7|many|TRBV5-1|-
TGCGCCAGCAGCTTATCAGGGGTGTACGAGCAGTACTTC
CASSLSGVYEQYF
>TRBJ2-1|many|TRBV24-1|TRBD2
TGTGCCACCAGTGACCAGACCCAGGCGGGGGGTTACAATGAGCAGTTCTTC
CATSDQTQAGGYNEQFF
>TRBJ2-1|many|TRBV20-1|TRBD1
TGCAGTGCTAGAGACCATGGGACAGGATACAATGAGCAGTTCTTC
CSARDHGTGYNEQFF
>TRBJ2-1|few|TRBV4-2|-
TGTGCCAGCAGCCAAGATCTGCCGGGGCGCTACAATGAGCAGTTCTTC
CASSQDLPGRYNEQFF
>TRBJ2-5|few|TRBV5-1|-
TGCGCCAGCAGATCCTTGACGCAAGAGACCCAGTACTTC
CASRSLTQETQYF
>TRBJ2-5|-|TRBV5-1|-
TGCGCCAGCAGCTTCCAGGACAGCAGAGAGACCCAGTACTTC
CASSFQDSRETQYF
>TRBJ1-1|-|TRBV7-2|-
TGTGCCAGCAGCTTAGCCCGGACAGCTGAAGCTTTCTTT
CASSLARTAEAFF
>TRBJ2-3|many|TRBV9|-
TGTGCCAGCAGCCCCCACGGAGGGGACAAAACAGATACGCAGTATTTT
CASSPHGGDKTDTQYF
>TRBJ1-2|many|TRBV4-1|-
TGCGCCAGCAGCCAACCCTACTCACAGGGTAACTATGGCTACACCTTC
CASSQPYSQGNYGYTF
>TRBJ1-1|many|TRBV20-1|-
TGCAGTGTAAAAGGGGGGCAAGGCACTGAAGCTTTCTTT
CSVKGGQGTEAFF
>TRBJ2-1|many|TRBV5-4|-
TGTGCCAGCAGCTTGGCAGGGGGAGGGGGGCTATACAATGAGCAGTTCTTC
CASSLAGGGGLYNEQFF
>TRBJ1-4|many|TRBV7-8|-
TGTGCCAGCAGCGACCCGATGGGCACTAATGAAAAACTGTTTTTT
CASSDPMGTNEKLFF
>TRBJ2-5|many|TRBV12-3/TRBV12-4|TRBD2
TGTGCCAGCAGACCTGTTATAGCGGGGGGAGAGACCCAGTACTTC
CASRPVIAGGETQYF
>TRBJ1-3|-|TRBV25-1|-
TGTGCCAGCAGCGGTCGACAGGTAAACTCTGGAAACACCATATATTTT
CASSGRQVNSGNTIYF
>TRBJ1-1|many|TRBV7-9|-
TGTGCCAGCAGCTTAGCCGGGACTGCGAACACTGAAGCTTTCTTT
CASSLAGTANTEAFF
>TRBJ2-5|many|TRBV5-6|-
TGTGCCAGCAGCTCGCAACTAGTCTCATTCCAAGAGACCCAGTACTTC
CASSSQLVSFQETQYF
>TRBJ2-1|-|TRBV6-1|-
TGTGCCAGCCAAAAGGGCGTCAGGAATGAGCAGTTCTTC
CASQKGVRNEQFF
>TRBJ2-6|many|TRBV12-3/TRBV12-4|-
TGTGCCAGCAGTTTAGCGCAGGCCCCGGGGGCCAACGTCCTGACTTTC
CASSLAQAPGANVLTF
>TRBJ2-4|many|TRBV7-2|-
TGTGCCAGCAGTTTTGCAAACATTCAGTACTTC
CASSFANIQYF
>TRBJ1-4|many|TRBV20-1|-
TGCAGTGCTAGGAGGTCGTGGGGACTAAGCAATGAAAAACTGTTTTTT
CSARRSWGLSNEKLFF
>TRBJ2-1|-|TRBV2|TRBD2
TGTGCCAGCAGTGTGACTAGCGGCGCCTACAATGAGCAGTTCTTC
CASSVTSGAYNEQFF
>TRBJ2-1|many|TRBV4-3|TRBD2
TGCGCCAGCAGCCGGGTCCCGACTAGCGGACTATACAATGAGCAGTTCTTC
CASSRVPTSGLYNEQFF
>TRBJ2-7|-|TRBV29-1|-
TGCAGCGTCACCCCATGGGGCGATCCCCCCGGGGAGCAGTACTTC
CSVTPWGDPPGEQYF
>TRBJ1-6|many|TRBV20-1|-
TGCAGTGCTAGAGATTCGTCCGAGAGCTCCTATAATTCACCCCTCCACTTT
CSARDSSESSYNSPLHF
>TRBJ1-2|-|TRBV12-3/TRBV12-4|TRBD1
TGTGCCAGCAGTCCTACGGGACAGGCCTATGGCTACACCTTC
CASSPTGQAYGYTF
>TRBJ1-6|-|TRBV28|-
TGTGCCAGCAGTTTTTCGTCAGGGAGCTCCTATAATTCACCCCTCCACTTT
CASSFSSGSSYNSPLHF